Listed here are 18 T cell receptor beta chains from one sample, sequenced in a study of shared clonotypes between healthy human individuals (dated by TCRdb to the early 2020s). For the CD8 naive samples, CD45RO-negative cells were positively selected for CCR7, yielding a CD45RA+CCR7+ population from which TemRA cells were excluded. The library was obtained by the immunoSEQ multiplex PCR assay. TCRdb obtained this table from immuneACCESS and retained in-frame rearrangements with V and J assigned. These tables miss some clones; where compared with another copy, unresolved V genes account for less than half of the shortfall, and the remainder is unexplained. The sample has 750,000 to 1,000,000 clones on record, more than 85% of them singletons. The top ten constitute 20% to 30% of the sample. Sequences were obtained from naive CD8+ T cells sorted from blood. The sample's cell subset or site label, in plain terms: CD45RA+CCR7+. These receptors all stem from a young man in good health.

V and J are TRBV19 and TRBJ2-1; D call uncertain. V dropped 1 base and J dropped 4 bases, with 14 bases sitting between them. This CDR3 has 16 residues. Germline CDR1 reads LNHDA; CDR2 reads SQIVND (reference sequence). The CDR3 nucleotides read TGTGCCAGTAGTATAGCCCCGGAGACAAGGTACAATGAGCAGTTCTTC. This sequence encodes CASSIAPETRYNEQFF.

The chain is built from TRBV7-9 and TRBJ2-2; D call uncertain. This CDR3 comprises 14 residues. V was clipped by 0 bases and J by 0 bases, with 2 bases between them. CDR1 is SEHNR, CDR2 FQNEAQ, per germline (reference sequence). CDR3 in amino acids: CASSLAPNTGELFF. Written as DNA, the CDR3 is TGTGCCAGCAGCTTAGCACCGAACACCGGGGAGCTGTTTTTT.

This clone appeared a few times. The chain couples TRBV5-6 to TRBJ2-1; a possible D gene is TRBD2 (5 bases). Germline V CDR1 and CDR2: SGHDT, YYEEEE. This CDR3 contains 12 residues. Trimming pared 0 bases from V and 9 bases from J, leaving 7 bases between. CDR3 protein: CASSLGTGEQFF. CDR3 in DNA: TGTGCCAGCAGCTTGGGGACTGGTGAGCAGTTCTTC.

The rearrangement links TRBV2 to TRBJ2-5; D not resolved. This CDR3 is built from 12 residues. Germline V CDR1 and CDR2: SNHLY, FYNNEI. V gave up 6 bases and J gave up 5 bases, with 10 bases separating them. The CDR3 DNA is TGTGCCAGCAGGGAATCGGTGGAGACCCAGTACTTC. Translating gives CASRESVETQYF.

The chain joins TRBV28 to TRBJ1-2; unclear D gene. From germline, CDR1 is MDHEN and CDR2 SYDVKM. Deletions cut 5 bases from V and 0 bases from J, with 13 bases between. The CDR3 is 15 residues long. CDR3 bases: TGTGCCAGCAGTGGAGACGGATTAGCTAACTATGGCTACACCTTC. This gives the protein CASSGDGLANYGYTF.

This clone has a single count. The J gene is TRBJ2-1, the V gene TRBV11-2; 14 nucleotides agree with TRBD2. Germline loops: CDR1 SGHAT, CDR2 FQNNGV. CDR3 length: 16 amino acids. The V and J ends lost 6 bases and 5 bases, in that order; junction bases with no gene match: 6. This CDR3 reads CASRSRLAGGDNEQFF. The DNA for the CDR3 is TGTGCCAGCAGGTCGCGACTAGCGGGAGGGGACAATGAGCAGTTCTTC.

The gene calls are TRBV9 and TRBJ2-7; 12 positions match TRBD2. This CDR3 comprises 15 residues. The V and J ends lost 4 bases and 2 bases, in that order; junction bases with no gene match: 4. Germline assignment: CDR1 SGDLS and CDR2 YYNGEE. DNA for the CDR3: TGTGCCAGCAGCCCTAGCGGGAGGGGGGCCTACGAGCAGTACTTC. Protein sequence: CASSPSGRGAYEQYF.

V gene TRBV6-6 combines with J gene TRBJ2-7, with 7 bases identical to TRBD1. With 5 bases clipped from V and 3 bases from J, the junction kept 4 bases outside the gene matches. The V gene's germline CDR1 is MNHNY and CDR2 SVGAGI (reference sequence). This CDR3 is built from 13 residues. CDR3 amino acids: CASSEGASYEQYF. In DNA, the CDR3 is TGTGCCAGCAGTGAGGGGGCGAGCTACGAGCAGTACTTC.

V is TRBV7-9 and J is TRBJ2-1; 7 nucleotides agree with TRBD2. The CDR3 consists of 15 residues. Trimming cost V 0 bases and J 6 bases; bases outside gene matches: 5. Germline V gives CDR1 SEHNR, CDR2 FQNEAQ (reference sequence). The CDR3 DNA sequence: TGTGCCAGCAGCTTAGCGGGAGGGCCCCGCAATGAGCAGTTCTTC. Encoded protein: CASSLAGGPRNEQFF.

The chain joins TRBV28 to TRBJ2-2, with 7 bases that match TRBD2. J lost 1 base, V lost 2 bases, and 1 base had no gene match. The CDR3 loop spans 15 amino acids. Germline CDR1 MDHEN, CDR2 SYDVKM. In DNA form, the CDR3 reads TGTGCCAGCAGTTTAGGCGGGAGGAACACCGGGGAGCTGTTTTTT. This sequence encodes CASSLGGRNTGELFF. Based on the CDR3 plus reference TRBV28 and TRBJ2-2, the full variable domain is DVKVTQSSRYLVKRTGEKVFLECVQDMDHENMFWYRQDPGLGLRLIYFSYDVKMKEKGDIPEGYSVSREKKERFSLILESASTNQTSMYLCASSLGGRNTGELFFGEGSRLTVL.

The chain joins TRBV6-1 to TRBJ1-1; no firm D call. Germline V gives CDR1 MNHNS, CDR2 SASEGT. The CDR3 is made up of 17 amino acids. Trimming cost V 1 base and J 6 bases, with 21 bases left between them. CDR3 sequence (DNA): TGTGCCAGCAGTGAAGGCCGGGCTTCCCTATCCAACCCTGAAGCTTTCTTT. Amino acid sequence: CASSEGRASLSNPEAFF.

CDR3 sequence (DNA): TGCGCCAGCAGTCTTTCTGGGGCCAACGTCCTGACTTTC. Its protein is CASSLSGANVLTF. This chain joins TRBV23-1 and TRBJ2-6; D not certain. TRBV23-1 is filed as an ORF, its function uncertain. Trimming shortened V by 4 bases and J by 1 base, and 2 bases separated the two germline ends. This CDR3 is built from 13 residues.

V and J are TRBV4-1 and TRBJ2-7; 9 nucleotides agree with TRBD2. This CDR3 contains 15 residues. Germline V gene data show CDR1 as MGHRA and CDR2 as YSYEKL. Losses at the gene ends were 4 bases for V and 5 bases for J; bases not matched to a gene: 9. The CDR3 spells CASSLRLAEANEQYF. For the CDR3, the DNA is TGCGCCAGCAGCCTCAGACTAGCGGAGGCCAACGAGCAGTACTTC.

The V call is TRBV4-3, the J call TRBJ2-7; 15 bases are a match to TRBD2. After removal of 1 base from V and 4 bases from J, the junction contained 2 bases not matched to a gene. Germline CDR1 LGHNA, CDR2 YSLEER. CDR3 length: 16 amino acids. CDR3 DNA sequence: TGCGCCAGCAGCCAAGGGACTAGCGGGGGGGGATACGAGCAGTACTTC. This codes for CASSQGTSGGGYEQYF.

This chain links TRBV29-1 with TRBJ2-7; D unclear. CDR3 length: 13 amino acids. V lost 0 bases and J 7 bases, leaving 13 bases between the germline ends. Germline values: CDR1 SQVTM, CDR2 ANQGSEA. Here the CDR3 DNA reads TGCAGCGTTGAAGATAGGTCTAGGCGAGAGCAGTACTTC. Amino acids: CSVEDRSRREQYF.

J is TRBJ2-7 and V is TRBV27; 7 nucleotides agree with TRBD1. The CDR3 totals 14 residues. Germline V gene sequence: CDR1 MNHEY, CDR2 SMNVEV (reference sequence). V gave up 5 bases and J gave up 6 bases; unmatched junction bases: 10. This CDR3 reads CASSKSGTALEQYF. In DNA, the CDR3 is TGTGCCAGCAGTAAATCCGGGACAGCTCTCGAGCAGTACTTC.

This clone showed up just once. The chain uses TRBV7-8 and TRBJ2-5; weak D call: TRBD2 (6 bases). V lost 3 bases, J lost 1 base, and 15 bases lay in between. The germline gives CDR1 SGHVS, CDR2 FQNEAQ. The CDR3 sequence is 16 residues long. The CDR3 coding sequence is TGTGCCAGCAGCTTGACTAGTAGTGGAACCCAAGAGACCCAGTACTTC. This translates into CASSLTSSGTQETQYF.

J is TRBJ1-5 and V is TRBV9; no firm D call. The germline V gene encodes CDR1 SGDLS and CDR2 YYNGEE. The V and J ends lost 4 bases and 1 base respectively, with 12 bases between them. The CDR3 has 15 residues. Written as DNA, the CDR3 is TGTGCCAGCAGCCGCGATGCCGGGAGCAATCAGCCCCAGCATTTT. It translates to CASSRDAGSNQPQHF.